The clone carrying this TCR beta chain was counted a single time. The record originates from a study of blood T cell repertoires in COVID-19. Here immunoSEQ multiplex PCR was the method, and the copy in TCRdb shows in-frame clones only, minus some. The sample contains 100,000 to 150,000 clones, about 72% of which appear only once. This CDR3 region has 13 residues. The V segment lost 7 bases and the J segment 3 bases; nucleotides outside the gene matches: 8. In germline, CDR1 is SQVTM, CDR2 ANQGSEA. This chain links TRBV29-1 with TRBJ2-7; 8 nucleotides match TRBD2. The specimen sequenced was peripheral blood. The sequence derives from a woman aged 65 to 85 with acute or convalescent COVID-19. DNA for the CDR3: TGCAGCGCTCGGACTAGCAGTGGCTACGAGCAGTACTTC. Its protein is CSARTSSGYEQYF.